The next 8 T cell receptor beta chains were all read from a single sample in a study of T-cell reconstitution after alpha-beta-depleted transplantation in children. The TCRbeta library was prepared with unique molecular identifiers. Via MiXCR, TCRdb re-called the PCR reads, giving one row per CDR3 protein. Of around 440,000 distinct CDR3 sequences listed, around 15% are singletons. Material: PBMCs, mostly from graft donor cells, obtained 360 days after TCRalphabeta/CD19-depleted stem cell transplant. These receptors all stem from a boy under three years old who had a stem cell transplant for Wiskott-Aldrich syndrome, so the T cells may come from the graft donor.

This clonotype occurred many times. The chain has TRBV20-1 and TRBJ2-7, with 9 bases aligning to TRBD2. This CDR3 is 14 amino acids long. The germline CDR1 and CDR2 sequences are DFQATT and SNEGSKA (reference sequence). Trimming at V came to 0 bases and at J to 2 bases, leaving 2 bases not matched to a gene. Written as DNA, the CDR3 is TGCAGTGCTAGAGATCGGACTAGCGCCTACGAGCAGTACTTC. Protein sequence: CSARDRTSAYEQYF.

The rearrangement uses TRBV10-3 and TRBJ2-7; TRBD1 matches 8 bases. The CDR3 runs 17 residues. Germline values: CDR1 ENHRY, CDR2 SYGVKD. After removal of 2 bases from V and 2 bases from J, the junction contained 11 bases not matched to a gene. The CDR3 loop is CAISEPRTGGITYEQYF. In DNA, the CDR3 is TGTGCCATCAGTGAGCCCCGAACAGGGGGAATAACCTACGAGCAGTACTTC.

V and J are TRBV6-1 and TRBJ2-5; D not certain. Deletions cut 7 bases from V and 5 bases from J, with 11 bases between. The germline CDR1 and CDR2 sequences are MNHNS and SASEGT. This CDR3 has 12 amino acids. CDR3 in amino acids: CASMVVRETQYF. The CDR3 bases are TGTGCCAGCATGGTGGTAAGGGAGACCCAGTACTTC.

The V and J genes are TRBV2 and TRBJ2-3; 8 bases map to TRBD1. The CDR3 is 13 residues long. The V gene's germline CDR1 is SNHLY and CDR2 FYNNEI. CDR3 sequence: CASEGQGADTQYF. In DNA, the CDR3 is TGTGCAAGCGAAGGACAGGGAGCAGATACGCAGTATTTT.

CDR3 nucleotide sequence: TGTGCCAGCAGTTCGACCGACGACAGCGATCGTCAGCCCCAGCATTTT. Amino acids: CASSSTDDSDRQPQHF. This chain connects TRBV12-3 or TRBV12-4 to TRBJ1-5, with D perhaps TRBD1 (5 bases). This CDR3 is 16 amino acids long. V dropped 4 bases and J dropped 6 bases, with 19 bases sitting between them.

The rearrangement uses TRBV5-1 and TRBJ2-5, with 11 bases identical to TRBD1. CDR3 size: 17 residues. Germline CDR1 reads SGHRS; CDR2 reads YFSETQ. The V gene end was trimmed by 4 bases and the J gene end by 6 bases; junction bases not matched to a gene: 14. CDR3 nucleotides: TGCGCCAGCAGCATCGGGACAGGGGGAACTTTTTGGAAGACCCAGTACTTC. Its translation is CASSIGTGGTFWKTQYF.

This clonotype was observed a few times. This chain links TRBV28 with TRBJ1-6; D gene uncertain. The V and J ends lost 3 bases and 5 bases respectively, with 8 bases between them. The CDR3 consists of 14 residues. CDR1 MDHEN and CDR2 SYDVKM come from the germline V gene. The CDR3 region has the DNA TGTGCCAGCAGTTTTAGACTGGATAATTCACCCCTCCACTTT. Protein product: CASSFRLDNSPLHF.

This chain joins TRBV2 and TRBJ2-3, with D perhaps being TRBD1 or TRBD2 (5 bases each). V lost 1 base and J 0 bases, leaving 8 bases between the germline ends. The CDR3 contains 15 residues. Germline V gene data show CDR1 as SNHLY and CDR2 as FYNNEI. CDR3 amino acids: CASSEGGASTDTQYF. The CDR3 region has the DNA TGTGCCAGCAGTGAAGGAGGGGCAAGCACAGATACGCAGTATTTT. The complete variable domain, with remaining parts taken from reference TRBV2 and TRBJ2-3, reads EPEVTQTPSHQVTQMGQEVILRCVPISNHLYFYWYRQILGQKVEFLVSFYNNEISEKSEIFDDQFSVERPDGSNFTLKIRSTKLEDSAMYFCASSEGGASTDTQYFGPGTRLTVL.